The following is a T cell receptor (beta chain) sequence with its context. The CDR3 is 16 residues long. V lost 2 bases and J 2 bases, leaving 12 bases between the germline ends. The V gene's germline CDR1 is MNHNS and CDR2 SASEGT. These data originate in a study of regulatory and conventional T cells in RAG deficiency. Some clones are missing from TCRdb's copy, which holds only in-frame ones; the method was immunoSEQ multiplex PCR. The profile shows about 32,000 clones, 70% to 90% of them singletons. These data also formed part of another study, on regulatory T cells. From that study: The PCR used 52 TRBV and 13 TRBJ primers. Skewed V and J usage and few unique V-J pairs marked patient repertoires, most in Tregs.

The rearrangement joins TRBV6-1 to TRBJ1-4, with D possibly matching TRBD1 (5 bases). This TCR came from a human donor in good health. Sequencing input: CD8+ T cells sorted from blood. CDR3 in DNA: TGTGCCAGCAGTGAACTGGGGGGGAGGACTAATGAAAAACTGTTTTTT. Encoded protein: CASSELGGRTNEKLFF.